The source of this T cell receptor beta chain is a study of OX40 agonist ivuxolimab in advanced cancers. Regarding the study as a whole: Circulating CD4+ and CD8+ T cells showed clonal expansion by week 6 at 0.1 to 3.0 mg/kg. The average count of expanded clones was higher among CD8+ T cells than among CD4+.

For this clone: The antigen remains unidentified.

V dropped 5 bases and J dropped 1 base, with 5 bases sitting between them. The CDR3 has 12 amino acids. Germline CDR1 and CDR2: LNHDA and SQIVND (reference sequence). Clones were read by immunoSEQ multiplex PCR, and TCRdb kept only the in-frame ones, dropping some. Of some 68,000 clones listed, about 87% were seen once; the top ten hold around 0.96%. V is TRBV19 and J is TRBJ1-1; D is unclear. The source was CD4+ or CD8+ T cells sorted from blood, collected in a trial of the OX40 agonist ivuxolimab. The origin of this receptor is an adult with an advanced solid tumor such as melanoma, head and neck, liver or kidney cancer. CDR3 region: CASSQPNTEAFF. CDR3 DNA sequence: TGTGCCAGTAGTCAACCGAACACTGAAGCTTTCTTT.